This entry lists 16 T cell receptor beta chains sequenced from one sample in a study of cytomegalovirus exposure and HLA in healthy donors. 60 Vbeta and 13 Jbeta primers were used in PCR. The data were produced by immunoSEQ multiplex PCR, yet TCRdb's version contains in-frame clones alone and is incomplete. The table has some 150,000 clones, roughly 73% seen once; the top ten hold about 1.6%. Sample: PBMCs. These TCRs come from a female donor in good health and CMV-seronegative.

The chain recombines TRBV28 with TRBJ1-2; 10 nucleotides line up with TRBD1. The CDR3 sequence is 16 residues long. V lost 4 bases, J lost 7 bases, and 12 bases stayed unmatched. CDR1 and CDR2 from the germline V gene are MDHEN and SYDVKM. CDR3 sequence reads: CASSSNPGTGVRGYTF. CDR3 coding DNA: TGTGCCAGCAGTTCAAACCCCGGGACAGGGGTCCGTGGCTACACCTTC.

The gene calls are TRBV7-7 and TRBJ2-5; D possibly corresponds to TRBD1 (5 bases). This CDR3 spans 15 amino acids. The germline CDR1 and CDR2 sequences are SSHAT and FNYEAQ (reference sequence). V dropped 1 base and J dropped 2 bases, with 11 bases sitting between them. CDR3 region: CASSLGTSRQETQYF. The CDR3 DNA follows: TGTGCCAGCAGCTTAGGGACATCCAGGCAAGAGACCCAGTACTTC.

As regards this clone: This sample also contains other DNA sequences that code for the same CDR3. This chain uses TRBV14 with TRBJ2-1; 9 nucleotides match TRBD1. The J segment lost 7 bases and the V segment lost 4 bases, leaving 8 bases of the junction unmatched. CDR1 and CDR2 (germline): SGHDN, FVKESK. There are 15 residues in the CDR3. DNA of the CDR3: TGTGCCAGCAGCCCAACAGGGGGCAGTGGGAATGAGCAGTTCTTC. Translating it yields CASSPTGGSGNEQFF.

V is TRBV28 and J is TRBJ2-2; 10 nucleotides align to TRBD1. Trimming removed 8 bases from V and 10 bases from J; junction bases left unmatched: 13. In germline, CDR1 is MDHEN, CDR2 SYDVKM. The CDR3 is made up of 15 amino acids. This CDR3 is CASSPGQGLYEELFF. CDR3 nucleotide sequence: TGTGCCAGCTCCCCGGGACAGGGGCTTTACGAGGAGCTGTTTTTT.

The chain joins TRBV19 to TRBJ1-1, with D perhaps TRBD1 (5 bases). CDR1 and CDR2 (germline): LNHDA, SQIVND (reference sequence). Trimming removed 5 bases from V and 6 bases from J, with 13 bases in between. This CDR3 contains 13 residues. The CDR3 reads CASSVGGVAEAFF. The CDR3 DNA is TGTGCCAGTAGTGTGGGAGGGGTCGCTGAAGCTTTCTTT.

CDR3 DNA: TGTGCCAGTAGTATAGCTCGGATGAGAGACAGGGGCACTGAAGCTTTCTTT. As protein: CASSIARMRDRGTEAFF. The chain couples TRBV19 to TRBJ1-1, with 8 bases fitting TRBD1. With 1 base clipped from V and 4 bases from J, the junction kept 11 bases outside the gene matches. From germline, CDR1 is LNHDA and CDR2 SQIVND (reference sequence). There are 17 residues in the CDR3.

The CDR3 sequence: CASSPRHRYEQYF. For the CDR3, the DNA is TGTGCCAGCAGCCCGCGTCATCGCTACGAGCAGTACTTC. J is TRBJ2-7 and V is TRBV7-6; the D is unclear. CDR1 is SGHVS and CDR2 is FNYEAQ in the germline V gene. The CDR3 runs 13 residues. V gave up 5 bases and J gave up 3 bases, with 11 bases separating them.

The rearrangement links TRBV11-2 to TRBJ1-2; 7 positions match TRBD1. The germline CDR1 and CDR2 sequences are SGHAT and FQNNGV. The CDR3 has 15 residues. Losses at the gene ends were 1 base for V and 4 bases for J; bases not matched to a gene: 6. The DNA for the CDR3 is TGTGCCAGCAGCTTAGCCCAGGGACAGTCCTATGGCTACACCTTC. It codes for CASSLAQGQSYGYTF.

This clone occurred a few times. The CDR3 loop is CASRGSGNPYEQYF. CDR3 coding DNA: TGTGCCAGCAGAGGGTCAGGGAACCCCTACGAGCAGTACTTC. The rearrangement links TRBV6-5 to TRBJ2-7, with D possibly TRBD1 on 5 matching bases. Trimming took off 6 bases at V and 2 bases at J, with 14 bases between the two ends. CDR3 length: 14 amino acids. Germline V gene data show CDR1 as MNHEY and CDR2 as SVGAGI.

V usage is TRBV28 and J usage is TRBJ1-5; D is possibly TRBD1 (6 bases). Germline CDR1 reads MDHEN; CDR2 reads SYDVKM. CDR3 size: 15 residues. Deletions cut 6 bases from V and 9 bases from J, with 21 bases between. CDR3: CASREDSKWRGPQHF. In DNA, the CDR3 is TGTGCCAGCAGGGAGGACAGTAAATGGCGTGGGCCCCAGCATTTT.

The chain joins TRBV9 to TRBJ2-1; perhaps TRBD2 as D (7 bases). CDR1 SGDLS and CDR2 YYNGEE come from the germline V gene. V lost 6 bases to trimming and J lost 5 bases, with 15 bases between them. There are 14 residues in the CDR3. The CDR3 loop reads CASTGPGGDNEQFF. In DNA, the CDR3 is TGTGCCAGCACGGGCCCGGGGGGCGACAATGAGCAGTTCTTC.

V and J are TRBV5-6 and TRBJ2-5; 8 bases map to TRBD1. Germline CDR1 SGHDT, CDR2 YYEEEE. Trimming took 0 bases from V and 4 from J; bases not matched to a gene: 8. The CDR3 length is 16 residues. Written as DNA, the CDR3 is TGTGCCAGCAGCTTGGTCAGGGGGCAGGGGACAGAGACCCAGTACTTC. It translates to CASSLVRGQGTETQYF.

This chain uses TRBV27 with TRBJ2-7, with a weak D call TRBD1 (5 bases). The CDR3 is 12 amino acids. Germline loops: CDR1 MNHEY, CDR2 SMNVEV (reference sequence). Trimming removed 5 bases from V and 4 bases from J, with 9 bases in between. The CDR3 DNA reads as TGTGCCAGCAGTACAGGCCATTACGAGCAGTACTTC. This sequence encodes CASSTGHYEQYF.

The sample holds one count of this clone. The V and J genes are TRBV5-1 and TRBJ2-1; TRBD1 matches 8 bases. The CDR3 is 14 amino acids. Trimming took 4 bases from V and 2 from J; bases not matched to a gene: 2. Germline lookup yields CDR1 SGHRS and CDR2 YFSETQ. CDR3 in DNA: TGCGCCAGCAGCGAACAGGGGGCCTACAATGAGCAGTTCTTC. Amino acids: CASSEQGAYNEQFF.

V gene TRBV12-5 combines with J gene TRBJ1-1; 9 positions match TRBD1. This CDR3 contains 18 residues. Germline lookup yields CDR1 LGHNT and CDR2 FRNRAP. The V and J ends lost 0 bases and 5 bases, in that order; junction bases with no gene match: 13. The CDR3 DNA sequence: TGTGCTAGTGGTTTGGTATGGGGACAGGGAAGCTTTTTAACTGAAGCTTTCTTT. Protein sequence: CASGLVWGQGSFLTEAFF.

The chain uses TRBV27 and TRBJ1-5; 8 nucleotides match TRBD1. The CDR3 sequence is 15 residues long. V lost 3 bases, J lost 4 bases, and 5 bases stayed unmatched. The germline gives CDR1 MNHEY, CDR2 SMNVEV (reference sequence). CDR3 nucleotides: TGTGCCAGCAGTTTTTTCGGGACAGGTAATCAGCCCCAGCATTTT. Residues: CASSFFGTGNQPQHF.